The entry below describes one T cell receptor beta chain. This sample was taken from a study of blood T cell repertoires in COVID-19. For the study at large: COVID-19 samples from acute and convalescent phases originated in the United States, Italy and Spain. The cDNA or gDNA used as material had been derived from T cells, B-cell-depleted T cells, or PBMCs.

From germline, CDR1 is SQVTM and CDR2 ANQGSEA. V trimming: 3 bases; J trimming: 4 bases; junction bases outside the gene matches: 26. There are 21 residues in the CDR3. In the original analysis: Estimation of nucleated cell counts was performed using reference gene primer amplification. Only in-frame clones appear in the TCRdb table, and some are missing; sequencing was by immunoSEQ multiplex PCR. V, J and clone size reflect that table, while D and trimming were determined from the DNA. The sample lists approximately 140,000 clones; more than 60% were seen once. V and J are TRBV29-1 and TRBJ2-5; 10 nucleotides match TRBD1. This clonotype originated in a man aged 50-60 years with acute or convalescent COVID-19. Sequencing was carried out using peripheral blood. CDR3 sequence: CSVDTASISGTGVRWGETQYF. The DNA for the CDR3 is TGCAGCGTTGACACCGCATCTATCTCCGGGACAGGGGTGCGATGGGGAGAGACCCAGTACTTC.